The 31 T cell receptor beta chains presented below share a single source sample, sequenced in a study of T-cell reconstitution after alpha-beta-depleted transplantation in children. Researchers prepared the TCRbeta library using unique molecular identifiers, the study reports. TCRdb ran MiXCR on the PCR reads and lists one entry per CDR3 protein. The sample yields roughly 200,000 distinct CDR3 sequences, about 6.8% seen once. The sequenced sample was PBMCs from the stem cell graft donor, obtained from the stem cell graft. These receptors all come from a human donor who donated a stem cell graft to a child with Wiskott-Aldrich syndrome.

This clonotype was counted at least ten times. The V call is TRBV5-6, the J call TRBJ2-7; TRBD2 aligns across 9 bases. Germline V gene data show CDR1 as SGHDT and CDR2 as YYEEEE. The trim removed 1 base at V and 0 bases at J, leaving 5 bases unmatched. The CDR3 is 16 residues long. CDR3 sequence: CASSLSGTSFSYEQYF. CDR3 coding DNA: TGTGCCAGCAGCTTGTCCGGGACTAGCTTCTCCTACGAGCAGTACTTC. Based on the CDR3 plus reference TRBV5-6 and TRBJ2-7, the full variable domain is DAGVTQSPTHLIKTRGQQVTLRCSPKSGHDTVSWYQQALGQGPQFIFQYYEEEERQRGNFPDRFSGHQFPNYSSELNVNALLLGDSALYLCASSLSGTSFSYEQYFGPGTRLTVT.

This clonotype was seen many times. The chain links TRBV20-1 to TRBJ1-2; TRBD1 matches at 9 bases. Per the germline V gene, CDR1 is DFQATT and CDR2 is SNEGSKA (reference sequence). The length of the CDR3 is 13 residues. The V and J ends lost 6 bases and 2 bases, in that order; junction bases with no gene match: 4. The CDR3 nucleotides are TGCAGTGCCAGACAGGGGGTGAACTATGGCTACACCTTC. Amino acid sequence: CSARQGVNYGYTF.

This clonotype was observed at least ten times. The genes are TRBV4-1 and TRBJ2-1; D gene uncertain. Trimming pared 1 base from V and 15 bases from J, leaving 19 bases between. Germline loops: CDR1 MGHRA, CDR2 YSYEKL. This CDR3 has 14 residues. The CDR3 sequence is CASSQGPLSALRFF. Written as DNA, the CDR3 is TGCGCCAGCAGCCAAGGCCCCCTATCCGCCCTACGGTTCTTC.

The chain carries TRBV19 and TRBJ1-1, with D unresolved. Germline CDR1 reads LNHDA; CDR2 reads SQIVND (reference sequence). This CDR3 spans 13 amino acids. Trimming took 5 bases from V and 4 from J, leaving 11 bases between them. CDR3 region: CASSSHYGTEAFF. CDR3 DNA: TGTGCCAGTAGTTCCCACTACGGCACTGAAGCTTTCTTT.

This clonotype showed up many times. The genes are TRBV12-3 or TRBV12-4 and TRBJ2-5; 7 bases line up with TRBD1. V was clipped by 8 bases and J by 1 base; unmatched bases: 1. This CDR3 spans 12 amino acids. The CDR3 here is CASGQVQETQYF. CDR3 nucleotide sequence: TGTGCCAGCGGACAGGTCCAAGAGACCCAGTACTTC.

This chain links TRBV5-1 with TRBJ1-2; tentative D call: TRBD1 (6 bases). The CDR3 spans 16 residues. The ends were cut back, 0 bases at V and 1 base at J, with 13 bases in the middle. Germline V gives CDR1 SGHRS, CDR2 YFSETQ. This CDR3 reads CASSLGGKQGNYGYTF. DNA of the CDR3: TGCGCCAGCAGCTTGGGGGGAAAACAGGGTAACTATGGCTACACCTTC.

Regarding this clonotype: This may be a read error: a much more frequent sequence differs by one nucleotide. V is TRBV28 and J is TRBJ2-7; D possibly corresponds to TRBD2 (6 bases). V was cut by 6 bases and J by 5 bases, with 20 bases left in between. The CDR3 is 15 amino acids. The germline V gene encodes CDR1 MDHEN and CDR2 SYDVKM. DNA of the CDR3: TGTGCCAGCAGACCGACCGGGTCAGGGAGGAACGAGCAGTACTTC. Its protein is CASRPTGSGRNEQYF.

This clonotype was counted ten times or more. CDR3 region: CATTDEAGQPQHF. In DNA, the CDR3 is TGTGCCACTACCGATGAGGCGGGTCAGCCCCAGCATTTT. The chain joins TRBV24-1 to TRBJ1-5; D unresolved. CDR3 size: 13 residues. Looked up from germline, CDR1 is KGHDR and CDR2 is SFDVKD. The germline V and J ends were trimmed by 10 bases and 6 bases, with 15 bases remaining between them.

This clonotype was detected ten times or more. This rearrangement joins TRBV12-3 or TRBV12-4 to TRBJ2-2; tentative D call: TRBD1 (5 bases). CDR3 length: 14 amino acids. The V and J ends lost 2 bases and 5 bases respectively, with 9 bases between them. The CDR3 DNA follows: TGTGCCAGCAGTTTAATGGGGCATACCGGGGAGCTGTTTTTT. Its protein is CASSLMGHTGELFF.

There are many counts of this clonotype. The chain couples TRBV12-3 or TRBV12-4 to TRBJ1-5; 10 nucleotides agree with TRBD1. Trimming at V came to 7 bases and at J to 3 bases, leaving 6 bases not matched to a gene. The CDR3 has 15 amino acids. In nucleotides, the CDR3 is TGTGCCAGCATCCCGGGACAGGGGCTCAATCAGCCCCAGCATTTT. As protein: CASIPGQGLNQPQHF.

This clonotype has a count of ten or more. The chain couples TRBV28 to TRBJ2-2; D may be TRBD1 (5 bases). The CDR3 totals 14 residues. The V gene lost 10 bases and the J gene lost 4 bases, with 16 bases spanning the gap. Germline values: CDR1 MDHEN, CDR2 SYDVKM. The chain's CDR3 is CATSLQGSTGELFF. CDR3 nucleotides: TGTGCCACTTCCTTGCAGGGTAGCACCGGGGAGCTGTTTTTT.

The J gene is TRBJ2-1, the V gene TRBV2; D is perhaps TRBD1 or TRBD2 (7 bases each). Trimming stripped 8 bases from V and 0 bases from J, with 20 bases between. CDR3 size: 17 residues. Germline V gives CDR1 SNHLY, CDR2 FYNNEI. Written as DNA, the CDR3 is TGTGCCAGCTGCCCCAACAGGGGCGGGAGCTCCTACAATGAGCAGTTCTTC. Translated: CASCPNRGGSSYNEQFF. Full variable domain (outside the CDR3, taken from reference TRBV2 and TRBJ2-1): EPEVTQTPSHQVTQMGQEVILRCVPISNHLYFYWYRQILGQKVEFLVSFYNNEISEKSEIFDDQFSVERPDGSNFTLKIRSTKLEDSAMYFCASCPNRGGSSYNEQFFGPGTRLTVL.

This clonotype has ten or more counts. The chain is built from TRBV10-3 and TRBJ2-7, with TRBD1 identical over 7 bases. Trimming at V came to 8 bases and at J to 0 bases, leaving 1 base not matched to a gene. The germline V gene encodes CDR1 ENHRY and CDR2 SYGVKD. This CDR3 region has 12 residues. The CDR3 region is CAIGTASYEQYF. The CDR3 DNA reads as TGTGCCATCGGGACAGCCTCCTACGAGCAGTACTTC.

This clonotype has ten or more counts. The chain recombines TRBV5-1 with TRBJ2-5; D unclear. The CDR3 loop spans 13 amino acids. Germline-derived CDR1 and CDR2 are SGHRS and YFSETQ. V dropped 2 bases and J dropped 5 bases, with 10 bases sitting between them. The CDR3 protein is CASSFWQRETQYF. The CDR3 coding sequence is TGCGCCAGCAGCTTTTGGCAAAGGGAGACCCAGTACTTC. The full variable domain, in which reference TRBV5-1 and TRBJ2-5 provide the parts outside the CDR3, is KAGVTQTPRYLIKTRGQQVTLSCSPISGHRSVSWYQQTPGQGLQFLFEYFSETQRNKGNFPGRFSGRQFSNSRSEMNVSTLELGDSALYLCASSFWQRETQYFGPGTRLLVL.

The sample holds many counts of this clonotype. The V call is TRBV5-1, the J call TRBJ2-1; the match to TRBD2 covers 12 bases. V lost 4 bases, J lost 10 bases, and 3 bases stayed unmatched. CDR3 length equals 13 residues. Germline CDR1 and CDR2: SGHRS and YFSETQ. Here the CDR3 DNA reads TGCGCCAGCAGCATCGGGACTAGCGGGGAGCAGTTCTTC. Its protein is CASSIGTSGEQFF.

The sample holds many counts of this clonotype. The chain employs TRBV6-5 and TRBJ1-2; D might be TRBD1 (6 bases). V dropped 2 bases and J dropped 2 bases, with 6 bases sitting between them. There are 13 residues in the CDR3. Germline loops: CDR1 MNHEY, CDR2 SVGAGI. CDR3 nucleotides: TGTGCCAGCAGTTACACAGGGAACTATGGCTACACCTTC. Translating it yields CASSYTGNYGYTF.

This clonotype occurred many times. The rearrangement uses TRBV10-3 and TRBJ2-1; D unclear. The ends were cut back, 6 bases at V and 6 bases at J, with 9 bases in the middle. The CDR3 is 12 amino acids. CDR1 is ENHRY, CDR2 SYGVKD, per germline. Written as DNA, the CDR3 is TGTGCCATCAGCCCGCCGACCAATGAGCAGTTCTTC. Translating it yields CAISPPTNEQFF.

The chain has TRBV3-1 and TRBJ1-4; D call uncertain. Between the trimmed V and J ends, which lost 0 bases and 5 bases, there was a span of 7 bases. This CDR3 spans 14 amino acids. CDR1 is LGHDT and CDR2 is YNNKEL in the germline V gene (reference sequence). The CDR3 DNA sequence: TGTGCCAGCAGCCAAGATAGCGGGAATGAAAAACTGTTTTTT. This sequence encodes CASSQDSGNEKLFF.

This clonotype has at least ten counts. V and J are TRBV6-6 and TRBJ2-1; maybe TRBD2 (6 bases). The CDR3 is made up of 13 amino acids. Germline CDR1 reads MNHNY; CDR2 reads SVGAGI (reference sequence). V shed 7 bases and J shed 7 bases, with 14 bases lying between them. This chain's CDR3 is CASITSGRNEQFF. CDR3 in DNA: TGTGCCAGCATTACATCTGGGAGGAATGAGCAGTTCTTC.

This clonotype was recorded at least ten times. Here the CDR3 reads CASSVAAAKPWNEQFF. The DNA for the CDR3 is TGTGCCAGCAGCGTAGCGGCGGCCAAGCCGTGGAATGAGCAGTTCTTC. The chain is built from TRBV9 and TRBJ2-1, with D uncertain. Trimming pared 0 bases from V and 7 bases from J, leaving 17 bases between. CDR3 size: 16 residues. Germline V CDR1 and CDR2: SGDLS, YYNGEE. Filled out from reference TRBV9 and TRBJ2-1, the complete variable domain reads DSGVTQTPKHLITATGQRVTLRCSPRSGDLSVYWYQQSLDQGLQFLIQYYNGEERAKGNILERFSAQQFPDLHSELNLSSLELGDSALYFCASSVAAAKPWNEQFFGPGTRLTVL.

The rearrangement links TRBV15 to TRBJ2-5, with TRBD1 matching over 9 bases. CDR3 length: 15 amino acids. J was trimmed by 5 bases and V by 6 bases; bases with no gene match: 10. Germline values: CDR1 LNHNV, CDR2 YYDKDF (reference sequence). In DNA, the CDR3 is TGTGCCACCAGGGTGGGACAGGGCGTACGCGAGACCCAGTACTTC. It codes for CATRVGQGVRETQYF.

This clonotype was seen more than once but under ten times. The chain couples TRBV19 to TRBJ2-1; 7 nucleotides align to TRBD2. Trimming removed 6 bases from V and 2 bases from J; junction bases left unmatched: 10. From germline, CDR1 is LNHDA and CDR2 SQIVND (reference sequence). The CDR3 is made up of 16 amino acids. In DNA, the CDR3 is TGTGCCAGTAGCAAAAAGCCGGCGGGGGCCTACAATGAGCAGTTCTTC. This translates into CASSKKPAGAYNEQFF.

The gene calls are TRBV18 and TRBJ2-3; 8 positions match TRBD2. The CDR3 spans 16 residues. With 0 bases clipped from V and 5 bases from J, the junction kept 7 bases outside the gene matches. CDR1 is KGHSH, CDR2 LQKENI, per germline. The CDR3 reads CASSPPSGRGGDTQYF. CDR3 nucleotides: TGTGCCAGCTCACCACCCAGCGGGAGAGGAGGAGATACGCAGTATTTT.

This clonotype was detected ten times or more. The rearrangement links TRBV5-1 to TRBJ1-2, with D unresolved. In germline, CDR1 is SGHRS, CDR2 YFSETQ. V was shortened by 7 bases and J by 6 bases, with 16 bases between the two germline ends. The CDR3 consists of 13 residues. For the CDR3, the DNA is TGCGCCAGCCAAGCAAGGGAGATCGATGGCTACACCTTC. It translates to CASQAREIDGYTF.

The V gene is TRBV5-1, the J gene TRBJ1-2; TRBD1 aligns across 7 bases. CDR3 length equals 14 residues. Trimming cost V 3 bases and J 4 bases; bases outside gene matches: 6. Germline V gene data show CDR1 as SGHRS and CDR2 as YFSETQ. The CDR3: CASSSTGTAYGYTF. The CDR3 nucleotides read TGCGCCAGCAGCTCGACAGGGACGGCCTATGGCTACACCTTC.

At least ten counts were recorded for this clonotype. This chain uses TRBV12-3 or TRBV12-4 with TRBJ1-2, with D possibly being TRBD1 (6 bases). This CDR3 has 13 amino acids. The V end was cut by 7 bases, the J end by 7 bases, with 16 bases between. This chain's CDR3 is CASNPRGGLGYTF. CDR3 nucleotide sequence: TGTGCCAGCAACCCAAGGGGGGGCCTTGGCTACACCTTC.

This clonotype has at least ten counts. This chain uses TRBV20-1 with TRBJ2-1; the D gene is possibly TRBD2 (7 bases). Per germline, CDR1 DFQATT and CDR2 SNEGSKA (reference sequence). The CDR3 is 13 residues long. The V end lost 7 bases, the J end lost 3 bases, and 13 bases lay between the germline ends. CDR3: CSEGGGHYNEQFF. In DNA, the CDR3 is TGCAGTGAAGGCGGGGGCCACTACAATGAGCAGTTCTTC.

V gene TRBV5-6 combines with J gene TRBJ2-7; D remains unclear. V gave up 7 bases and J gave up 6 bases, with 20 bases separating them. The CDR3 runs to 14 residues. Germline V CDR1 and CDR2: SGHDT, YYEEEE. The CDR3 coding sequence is TGTGCCAGCGGCCCTGGGATAGGCGGCGGCGAGCAGTACTTC. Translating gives CASGPGIGGGEQYF. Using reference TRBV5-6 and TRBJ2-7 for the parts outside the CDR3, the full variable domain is DAGVTQSPTHLIKTRGQQVTLRCSPKSGHDTVSWYQQALGQGPQFIFQYYEEEERQRGNFPDRFSGHQFPNYSSELNVNALLLGDSALYLCASGPGIGGGEQYFGPGTRLTVT.

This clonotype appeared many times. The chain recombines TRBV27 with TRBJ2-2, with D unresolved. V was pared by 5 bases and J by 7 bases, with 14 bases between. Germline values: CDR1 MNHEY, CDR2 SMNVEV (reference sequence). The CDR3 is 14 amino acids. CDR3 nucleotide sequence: TGTGCCAGCAGTCCCCTAATCGGCCTCGGGGAGCTGTTTTTT. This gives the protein CASSPLIGLGELFF.

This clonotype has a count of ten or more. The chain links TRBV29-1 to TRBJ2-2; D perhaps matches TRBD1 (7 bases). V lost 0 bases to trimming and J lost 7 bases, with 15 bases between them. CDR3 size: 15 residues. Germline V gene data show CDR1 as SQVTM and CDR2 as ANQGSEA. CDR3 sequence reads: CSVEDPRRDSGELFF. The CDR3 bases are TGCAGCGTTGAAGATCCTAGGCGGGACAGCGGGGAGCTGTTTTTT.

The CDR3 spells CASSLTGLCEQYF. In nucleotides, the CDR3 is TGTGCCAGCAGCCTCACGGGGCTCTGCGAGCAGTACTTC. The chain joins TRBV5-6 to TRBJ2-7; D possibly matches TRBD1 or TRBD2 (5 bases each). V was trimmed by 4 bases and J by 6 bases, leaving 14 bases between them. CDR1 SGHDT and CDR2 YYEEEE come from the germline V gene. This CDR3 has 13 amino acids.